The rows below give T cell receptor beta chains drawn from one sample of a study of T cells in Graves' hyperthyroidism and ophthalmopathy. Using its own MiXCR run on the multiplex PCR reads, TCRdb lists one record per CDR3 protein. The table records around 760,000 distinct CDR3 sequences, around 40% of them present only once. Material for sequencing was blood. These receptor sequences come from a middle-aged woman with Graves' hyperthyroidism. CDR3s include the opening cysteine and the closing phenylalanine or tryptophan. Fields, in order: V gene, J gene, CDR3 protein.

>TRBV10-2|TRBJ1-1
CASTLQGDGMNTEAFF
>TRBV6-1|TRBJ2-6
CASSLLPGRLSGANVLTF
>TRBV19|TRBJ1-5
CASSMGALQGWSNQPQHF
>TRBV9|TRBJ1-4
CASSPREGTEKLFF
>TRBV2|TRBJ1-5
CAGRDRQGGNQPQHF
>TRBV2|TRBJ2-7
CASSYESPYEQYF
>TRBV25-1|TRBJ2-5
CAGEFSGTKTQYF
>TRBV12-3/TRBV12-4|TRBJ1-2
CASSFWHTEGGYTF
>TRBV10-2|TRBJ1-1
CASRARAYTEAFF
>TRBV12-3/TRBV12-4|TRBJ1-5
CASSSFSRSGQPQHF
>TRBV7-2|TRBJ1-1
CASSLRAGESTEAFF
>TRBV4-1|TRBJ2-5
CASSQVGDVRQETQYF
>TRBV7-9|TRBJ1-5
CASSQDPLYGWNQPQHF
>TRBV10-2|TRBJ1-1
CASMKGGQATEAFF